A selection of T cell receptor beta chains follows, all from one sample in a study of OX40 agonist ivuxolimab in advanced cancers. Assay: immunoSEQ multiplex PCR; the TCRdb copy retains only in-frame clones and omits some. The sample lists tens of thousands of clones, 83% occurring once. Sequences were derived from CD4+ or CD8+ T cells sorted from blood, sampled in a trial of the OX40 agonist ivuxolimab. These receptors all come from an adult with an advanced solid tumor such as melanoma, head and neck, liver or kidney cancer. CDR3s include the opening cysteine and the closing phenylalanine or tryptophan. A D gene is named only where the DNA matches it firmly. Expanded clones get a size class; other rows say once, few or many, or leave the size out.

TRBV11-3	TRBD1	TRBJ2-7	NA	CASSPGQGGRQYF	TGTGCCAGCAGCCCGGGACAGGGCGGGCGGCAGTACTTC
TRBV18	TRBD1	TRBJ2-3	NA	CASSPVSGTGLTDTQYF	TGTGCCAGCTCACCCGTGTCGGGGACAGGGCTCACAGATACGCAGTATTTT
TRBV18	NA	TRBJ2-3	NA	CASSHSGQSGRPDTQYF	TGTGCCAGCTCACATTCCGGACAGTCGGGACGGCCAGATACGCAGTATTTT
TRBV29-1	NA	TRBJ2-4	NA	CSVGWAGLAKNIQYF	TGCAGCGTTGGCTGGGCAGGGCTAGCCAAAAACATTCAGTACTTC
TRBV9	NA	TRBJ1-2	NA	CASSGGSNYGYTF	TGTGCCAGCAGCGGGGGCAGTAACTATGGCTACACCTTC
TRBV19	TRBD1	TRBJ2-7	NA	CASSIDSGTVDEQYF	TGTGCCAGTAGTATAGATTCCGGGACAGTCGACGAGCAGTACTTC
TRBV11-2	NA	TRBJ2-5	NA	CASSLVSQQGGGTQYF	TGTGCCAGCAGCTTAGTTTCCCAACAGGGAGGGGGGACCCAGTACTTC
TRBV7-9	NA	TRBJ1-1	NA	CASSLVSGRSEAFF	TGTGCCAGCAGCTTAGTGTCTGGCCGATCTGAAGCTTTCTTT
TRBV28	NA	TRBJ2-7	NA	CASSSWWQGSYEQYF	TGTGCCAGCAGCTCCTGGTGGCAGGGCTCCTACGAGCAGTACTTC
TRBV6-1	TRBD1	TRBJ1-1	NA	CASSEDRVEAFF	TGTGCCAGCAGTGAGGACAGGGTTGAAGCTTTCTTT
TRBV10-3	TRBD1	TRBJ1-4	NA	CAISGTGGAANEKLFF	TGTGCCATCAGTGGGACAGGGGGCGCGGCTAATGAAAAACTGTTTTTT
TRBV6-5	TRBD1	TRBJ2-7	NA	CASTPGQGYEQYF	TGTGCCAGCACCCCGGGACAGGGGTACGAGCAGTACTTC
TRBV7-7	TRBD1	TRBJ2-1	NA	CASSVDRDNEQFF	TGTGCCAGCAGCGTAGACAGGGACAATGAGCAGTTCTTC
TRBV30	NA	TRBJ2-2	once	CAWGRTTGELFF	TGTGCCTGGGGCCGGACAACCGGGGAGCTGTTTTTT
TRBV5-4	TRBD1	TRBJ2-5	once	CASSSHDRAEETQYF	TGTGCCAGCAGTTCCCACGACAGGGCAGAAGAGACCCAGTACTTC
TRBV27	NA	TRBJ2-3	NA	CASSLSYSTDTQYF	TGTGCCAGCAGTTTATCGTACAGCACAGATACGCAGTATTTT
TRBV7-8	TRBD2	TRBJ2-5	NA	CASSRGGREETQYF	TGTGCCAGCAGCCGTGGCGGGAGGGAAGAGACCCAGTACTTC
TRBV4-1	TRBD1	TRBJ2-5	NA	CASSQAPGQQETQYF	TGCGCCAGCAGCCAAGCACCGGGACAGCAAGAGACCCAGTACTTC
TRBV15	TRBD1	TRBJ1-4	NA	CATSPRDSPNEKLFF	TGTGCCACCAGCCCCCGGGACAGCCCGAATGAAAAACTGTTTTTT
TRBV19	TRBD2	TRBJ2-1	few	CASSIIWRGGNNEQFF	TGTGCCAGTAGTATAATCTGGAGGGGAGGGAACAATGAGCAGTTCTTC
TRBV7-3	NA	TRBJ1-1	NA	CASSPGQGNTEAFF	TGTGCCAGCAGCCCAGGCCAGGGAAACACTGAAGCTTTCTTT
TRBV19	TRBD1	TRBJ1-5	NA	CASSSGQGASWQPQHF	TGTGCCAGTAGTAGTGGACAGGGGGCTTCTTGGCAGCCCCAGCATTTT
TRBV6-1	TRBD1	TRBJ2-3	few	CASSATGGDTQYF	TGTGCCAGCAGCGCTACAGGGGGCGATACGCAGTATTTT
TRBV28	TRBD1	TRBJ1-1	NA	CASSKQGGNTEAFF	TGTGCCAGCAGTAAACAGGGGGGAAACACTGAAGCTTTCTTT
TRBV7-6	NA	TRBJ1-3	NA	CAPTRPVGHTIYF	TGTGCTCCAACCCGCCCGGTCGGGCACACCATATATTTT
TRBV5-1	TRBD1	TRBJ2-7	few	CASSLWGTGLKEQYF	TGCGCCAGCAGCTTATGGGGGACAGGGCTTAAGGAGCAGTACTTC
TRBV7-7	TRBD2	TRBJ2-1	NA	CASSRGLAGGNNEQFF	TGTGCCAGCAGCCGGGGACTAGCGGGCGGTAACAATGAGCAGTTCTTC
TRBV10-3	NA	TRBJ1-1	NA	CAIAGGMNTEAFF	TGTGCCATAGCAGGCGGGATGAACACTGAAGCTTTCTTT
TRBV7-8	TRBD1	TRBJ2-2	NA	CASSRDRGYTGELFF	TGTGCCAGCAGCCGGGACAGGGGGTACACCGGGGAGCTGTTTTTT